The 10 T cell receptor beta chains given below trace back to one sample, sequenced in a study of cytotoxic CD8 clonotypes in ibrutinib-treated CLL (dated by TCRdb to about 2021). Read against the paper, the sample's time point label means: progressive disease on ibrutinib. Libraries were prepared through the immunoSEQ multiplex PCR assay. Here the immuneACCESS table is served through TCRdb, limited to in-frame sequences with V and J called. Missing clones are a known gap in these copies; in checked studies unresolved V genes cover under half, and the rest lacks a known reason. The sample table records around 70,000 clones; about 84% of these occur just once. About 8% of the sample goes to the ten largest clones. The sample was PBMCs, taken at disease progression, from a patient treated with ibrutinib. The origin of the receptors is a human donor with chronic lymphocytic leukemia.

The chain carries TRBV7-9 and TRBJ1-2, with D possibly matching TRBD1 (5 bases). The CDR3 totals 15 residues. CDR1 SEHNR and CDR2 FQNEAQ come from the germline V gene (reference sequence). The V gene lost 2 bases and the J gene lost 2 bases, with 12 bases spanning the gap. The CDR3 reads CASSLRSDRNYGYTF. The CDR3 bases are TGTGCCAGCAGCTTAAGGTCCGACAGAAACTATGGCTACACCTTC.

The chain is built from TRBV5-1 and TRBJ1-6; no clear D. Trimming stripped 3 bases from V and 2 bases from J, with 9 bases between. This CDR3 comprises 15 residues. Germline-derived CDR1 and CDR2 are SGHRS and YFSETQ. CDR3 protein: CASSSRETYNSPLHF. For the CDR3, the DNA is TGCGCCAGCAGCTCAAGGGAAACCTATAATTCACCCCTCCACTTT.

The chain has TRBV5-1 and TRBJ2-5; the match to TRBD1 covers 9 bases. The CDR3 is 15 residues long. Germline CDR1 is SGHRS and CDR2 is YFSETQ. Trimming at V came to 4 bases and at J to 1 base, leaving 5 bases not matched to a gene. The CDR3 protein is CASSGGTGFQETQYF. In DNA form, the CDR3 reads TGCGCCAGCAGCGGCGGGACAGGGTTCCAAGAGACCCAGTACTTC.

This clone was observed a single time. The chain uses TRBV27 and TRBJ1-4; weak D call: TRBD1 (5 bases). Deletions cut 2 bases from V and 3 bases from J, with 10 bases between. Germline V gives CDR1 MNHEY, CDR2 SMNVEV (reference sequence). The CDR3 totals 15 residues. Here the CDR3 reads CASSLMGVPNEKLFF. The CDR3 coding sequence is TGTGCCAGCAGTTTAATGGGGGTTCCTAATGAAAAACTGTTTTTT.

The CDR3: CASSLETSGNTIYF. CDR3 nucleotide sequence: TGTGCCAGCAGCTTAGAGACTTCTGGAAACACCATATATTTT. This rearrangement joins TRBV5-6 to TRBJ1-3; no clear D. The V end lost 2 bases, the J end lost 1 base, and 7 bases lay between the germline ends. The CDR3 is made up of 14 amino acids. CDR1 is SGHDT, CDR2 YYEEEE, per germline.

This clone has a single count. The chain uses TRBV4-2 and TRBJ2-7; the D gene is possibly TRBD1 (6 bases). The germline V and J ends were trimmed by 1 base and 10 bases, with 11 bases remaining between them. The CDR3 covers 12 residues. The germline gives CDR1 LGHNA, CDR2 YNFKEQ. The CDR3 spells CASSQGRTAQYF. CDR3 DNA: TGTGCCAGCAGCCAAGGGCGGACAGCACAGTACTTC.

The rearrangement links TRBV11-3 to TRBJ2-1; TRBD2 agrees at 7 bases. Losses at the gene ends were 0 bases for V and 12 bases for J; bases not matched to a gene: 5. There are 13 residues in the CDR3. CDR1 is SGHNT, CDR2 YENEEA, per germline. Here the CDR3 reads CASSLDTGGPQFF. DNA of the CDR3: TGTGCCAGCAGCTTAGATACGGGAGGCCCGCAGTTCTTC. Full variable domain (remainder filled in from reference TRBV11-3 and TRBJ2-1): EAGVVQSPRYKIIEKKQPVAFWCNPISGHNTLYWYLQNLGQGPELLIRYENEEAVDDSQLPKDRFSAERLKGVDSTLKIQPAELGDSAVYLCASSLDTGGPQFFGPGTRLTVL.

The chain combines TRBV29-1 with TRBJ2-5; no firm D call. The CDR3 runs to 14 residues. CDR1 is SQVTM, CDR2 ANQGSEA, per germline. V was pared by 4 bases and J by 0 bases, with 12 bases between. CDR3 bases: TGCAGCGTTGCCGGCCAGATGAACCAAGAGACCCAGTACTTC. As protein: CSVAGQMNQETQYF.

The genes are TRBV10-1 and TRBJ2-1; D ambiguous. Trimming pared 0 bases from V and 9 bases from J, leaving 9 bases between. The CDR3 extends over 13 amino acids. The germline V gene encodes CDR1 WNHNN and CDR2 SYGVQD (reference sequence). The CDR3 here is CASSESATGEQFF. The CDR3 DNA reads as TGCGCCAGCAGTGAGTCGGCCACGGGTGAGCAGTTCTTC.

This sequence joins TRBV5-1 and TRBJ1-3; 8 nucleotides line up with TRBD1. The CDR3 loop spans 18 amino acids. Germline V lookup: CDR1 SGHRS, CDR2 YFSETQ. Trimming removed 1 base from V and 0 bases from J; junction bases left unmatched: 9. The CDR3 DNA reads TGCGCCAGCAGCTTGACCCCCGGGACAGGAGTCTCTGGAAACACCATATATTTT. Its translation is CASSLTPGTGVSGNTIYF.